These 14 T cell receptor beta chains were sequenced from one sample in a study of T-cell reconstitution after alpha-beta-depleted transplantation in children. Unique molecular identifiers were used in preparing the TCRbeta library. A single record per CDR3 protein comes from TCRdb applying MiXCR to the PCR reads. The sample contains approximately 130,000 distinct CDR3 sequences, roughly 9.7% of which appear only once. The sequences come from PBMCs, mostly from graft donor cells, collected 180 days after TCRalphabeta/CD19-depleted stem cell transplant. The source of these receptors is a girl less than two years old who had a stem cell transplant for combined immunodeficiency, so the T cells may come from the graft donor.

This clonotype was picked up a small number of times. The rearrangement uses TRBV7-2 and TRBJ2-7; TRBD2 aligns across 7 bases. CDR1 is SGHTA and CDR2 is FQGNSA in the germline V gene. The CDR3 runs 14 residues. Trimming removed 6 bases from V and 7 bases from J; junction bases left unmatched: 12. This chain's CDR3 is CASSRNAGVGEQYF. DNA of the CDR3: TGTGCCAGCAGTCGAAATGCGGGGGTGGGAGAGCAGTACTTC.

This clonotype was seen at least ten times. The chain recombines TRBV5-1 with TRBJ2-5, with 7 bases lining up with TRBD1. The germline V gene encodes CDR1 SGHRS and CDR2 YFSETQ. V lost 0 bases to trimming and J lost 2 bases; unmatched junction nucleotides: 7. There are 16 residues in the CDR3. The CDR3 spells CASSLVGTDIQETQYF. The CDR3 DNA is TGCGCCAGCAGCTTGGTGGGGACAGACATACAAGAGACCCAGTACTTC.

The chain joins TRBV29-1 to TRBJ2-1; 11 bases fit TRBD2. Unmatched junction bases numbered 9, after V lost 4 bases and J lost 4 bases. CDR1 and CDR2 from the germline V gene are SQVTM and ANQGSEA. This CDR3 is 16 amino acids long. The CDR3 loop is CSVGQGRTSGYNEQFF. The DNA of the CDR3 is TGCAGCGTTGGTCAGGGCCGGACTAGCGGGTACAATGAGCAGTTCTTC.

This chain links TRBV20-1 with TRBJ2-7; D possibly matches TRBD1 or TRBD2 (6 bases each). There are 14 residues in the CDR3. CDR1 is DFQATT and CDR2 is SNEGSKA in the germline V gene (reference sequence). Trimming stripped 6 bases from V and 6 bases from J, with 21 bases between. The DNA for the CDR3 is TGCAGTGCCCCCTCCTGGGGGGCGTTAGGCGAGCAGTACTTC. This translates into CSAPSWGALGEQYF.

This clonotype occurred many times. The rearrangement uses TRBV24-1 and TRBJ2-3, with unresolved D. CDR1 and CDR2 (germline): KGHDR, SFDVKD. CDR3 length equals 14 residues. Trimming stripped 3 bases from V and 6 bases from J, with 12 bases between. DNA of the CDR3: TGTGCCACCAGTGATCCCCGTCCTGGGGATACGCAGTATTTT. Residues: CATSDPRPGDTQYF.

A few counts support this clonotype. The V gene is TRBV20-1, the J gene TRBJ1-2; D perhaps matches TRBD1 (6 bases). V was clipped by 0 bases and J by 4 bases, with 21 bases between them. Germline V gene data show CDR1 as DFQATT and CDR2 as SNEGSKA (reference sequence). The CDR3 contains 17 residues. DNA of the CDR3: TGCAGTGCTAGAGATGAAACAGCAAAAAGGGGGGCCTATGGCTACACCTTC. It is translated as CSARDETAKRGAYGYTF.

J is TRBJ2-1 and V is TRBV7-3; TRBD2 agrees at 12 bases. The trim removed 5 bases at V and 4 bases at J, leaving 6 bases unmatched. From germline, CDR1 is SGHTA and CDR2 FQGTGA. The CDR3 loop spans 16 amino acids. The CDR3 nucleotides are TGTGCCAGCAGCCCTCTAGCGGGGGGGTTATACAATGAGCAGTTCTTC. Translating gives CASSPLAGGLYNEQFF.

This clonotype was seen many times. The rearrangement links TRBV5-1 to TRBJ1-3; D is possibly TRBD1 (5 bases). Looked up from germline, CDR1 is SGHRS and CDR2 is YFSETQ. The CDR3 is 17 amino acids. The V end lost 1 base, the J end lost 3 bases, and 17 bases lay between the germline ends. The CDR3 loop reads CASSLWRRGSGGNTIYF. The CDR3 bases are TGCGCCAGCAGCTTGTGGAGGCGGGGCAGCGGTGGAAACACCATATATTTT.

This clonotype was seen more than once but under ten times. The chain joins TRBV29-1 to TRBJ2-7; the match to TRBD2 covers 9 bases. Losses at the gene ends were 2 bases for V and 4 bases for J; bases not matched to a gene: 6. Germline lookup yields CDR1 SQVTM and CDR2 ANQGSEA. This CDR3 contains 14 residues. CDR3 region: CSVERAGGQYEQYF. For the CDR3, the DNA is TGCAGCGTTGAAAGGGCGGGAGGGCAATACGAGCAGTACTTC.

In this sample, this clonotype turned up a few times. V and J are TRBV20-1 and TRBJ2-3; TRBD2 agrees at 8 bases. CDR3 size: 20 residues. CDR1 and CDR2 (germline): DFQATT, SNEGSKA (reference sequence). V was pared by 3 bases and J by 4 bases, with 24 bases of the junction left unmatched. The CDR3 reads CSASSFGGTRGGGHADTQYF. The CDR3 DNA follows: TGCAGTGCTAGTAGTTTCGGAGGGACTAGAGGGGGGGGGCACGCAGATACGCAGTATTTT.

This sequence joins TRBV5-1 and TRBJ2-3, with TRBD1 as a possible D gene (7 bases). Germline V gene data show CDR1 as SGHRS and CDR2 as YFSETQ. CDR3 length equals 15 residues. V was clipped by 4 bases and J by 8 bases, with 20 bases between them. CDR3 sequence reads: CASSTTGSGGGTQYF. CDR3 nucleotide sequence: TGCGCCAGCAGCACGACAGGGTCCGGGGGCGGTACGCAGTATTTT.

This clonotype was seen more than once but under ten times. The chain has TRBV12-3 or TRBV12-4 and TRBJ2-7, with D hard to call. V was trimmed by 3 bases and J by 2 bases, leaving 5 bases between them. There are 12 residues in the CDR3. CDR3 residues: CASSFSPYEQYF. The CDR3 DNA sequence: TGTGCCAGCAGTTTTAGCCCCTACGAGCAGTACTTC.

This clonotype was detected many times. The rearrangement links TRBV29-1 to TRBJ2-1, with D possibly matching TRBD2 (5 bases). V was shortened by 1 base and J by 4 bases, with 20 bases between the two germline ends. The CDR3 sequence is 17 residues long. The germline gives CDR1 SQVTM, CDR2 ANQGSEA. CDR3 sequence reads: CSVEGARGTPTYNEQFF. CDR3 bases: TGCAGCGTTGAAGGAGCCCGGGGAACCCCCACGTACAATGAGCAGTTCTTC.

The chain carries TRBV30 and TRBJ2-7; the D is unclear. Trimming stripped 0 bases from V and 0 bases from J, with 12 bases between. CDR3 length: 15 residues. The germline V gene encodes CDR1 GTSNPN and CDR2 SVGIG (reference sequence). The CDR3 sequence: CAWSVLVAVSYEQYF. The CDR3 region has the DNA TGTGCCTGGAGTGTACTGGTGGCAGTCTCCTACGAGCAGTACTTC.